This entry is about one TCR beta chain. Its target is unknown. Per the germline V gene, CDR1 is SGHDT and CDR2 is YYEEEE. V was shortened by 1 base and J by 7 bases, with 11 bases between the two germline ends. CDR3 size: 14 residues. The data stem from a study of Ad26.COV2.S vaccination and SARS-CoV-2 variants. The study's findings and limits: Total responses of T cells may have been underestimated by the analyses of TCR breadth and depth. Measurement of non-spike TCR breadth gave similar results in vaccine and placebo recipients. Vaccinees showed greater spike-specific TCR breadth than placebo recipients.

This table comes from immunoSEQ multiplex PCR, and its TCRdb copy is limited to in-frame clones, with some not included. The table lists fewer than 150,000 clones, 80% to 90% of them singletons. The sample here was peripheral blood, taken after recovery from COVID-19. The source is a human donor who had recovered from COVID-19. The J gene is TRBJ2-2, the V gene TRBV5-6; no reliable D call. CDR3 sequence: CASSLLRSDGELFF. The DNA for the CDR3 is TGTGCCAGCAGCTTGCTAAGATCGGACGGGGAGCTGTTTTTT.